This record looks at one T cell receptor (beta chain) sequence and its context. The data stem from a study of technical replicates of blood from several donors. Sequenced by immunoSEQ multiplex PCR; TCRdb stores in-frame clones only, minus some. The sample includes about 57,000 clones, about 87% of them seen just once. Germline values: CDR1 SGHTA, CDR2 FQGTGA. V lost 5 bases and J lost 7; bases outside the gene matches: 11. The CDR3 is made up of 16 amino acids. Input material: PBMCs. The receptor was isolated from a human donor in good health. Some clones in this sample may be carry-over from other donors' samples. The gene calls are TRBV7-3 and TRBJ2-1, with 10 bases lining up with TRBD2. The CDR3 DNA reads TGTGCCAGCAGCACAAAGCGGGGGGGCCTTTGGAATGAGCAGTTCTTC. This codes for CASSTKRGGLWNEQFF.